A selection of T cell receptor beta chains follows, all from one sample in a study of vaccination and CD4 T cells after COVID-19. TCRdb re-analysed the PCR reads in MiXCR, keeping a single row per CDR3 protein. Among tens of thousands of distinct CDR3 sequences listed, 45% to 50% were seen once. The antigens of these receptors remain unknown. The sample was CD4+ T cells from blood, cultured in vitro. Every receptor here comes from a human donor who had recovered from COVID-19. Both conserved end residues are part of each CDR3. Each record gives: CDR3 DNA, CDR3 protein, CDR3 length, J gene, V gene, D gene, clone size. The D gene is left open where the match is weak. Clone size is not always given. Where it is, it says once, few, many or a class for expanded clones.

CDR3nt: TGCAGTGCTAAGCGTGACAGATACGAGCAGTACTTC; CDR3aa: CSAKRDRYEQYF; len: 12; j_gene: TRBJ2-7; v_gene: TRBV20-1; d_gene: .; abundance: .
CDR3nt: TGTGCCAGCAGCCCCCACGCGGGGGGGGGGCACGAGACCCAGTACTTC; CDR3aa: CASSPHAGGGHETQYF; len: 16; j_gene: TRBJ2-5; v_gene: TRBV7-9; d_gene: TRBD2; abundance: few
CDR3nt: TGTGCCAGCAGCCAAGTTAGGGGGCAGGGGTACGAGCAGTACTTC; CDR3aa: CASSQVRGQGYEQYF; len: 15; j_gene: TRBJ2-7; v_gene: TRBV4-2; d_gene: TRBD1; abundance: .
CDR3nt: TGTGCCAGCGCTGGACAGGGGGCGGCTTATGAGCAGTTCTTC; CDR3aa: CASAGQGAAYEQFF; len: 14; j_gene: TRBJ2-1; v_gene: TRBV28; d_gene: TRBD1; abundance: .
CDR3nt: TGTGCCAGCAGCCAAGATCCCGTCCCCACGGGACTAGCGGGATACACCGGGGAGCTGTTTTTT; CDR3aa: CASSQDPVPTGLAGYTGELFF; len: 21; j_gene: TRBJ2-2; v_gene: TRBV4-2; d_gene: TRBD2; abundance: .
CDR3nt: TGTGCCAGCAGTTTAACCGGGACGATCTCCCGAGGGGAGACCCAGTACTTC; CDR3aa: CASSLTGTISRGETQYF; len: 17; j_gene: TRBJ2-5; v_gene: TRBV12-3/TRBV12-4; d_gene: .; abundance: .
CDR3nt: TGCAGTGCTAATAGGGGTCAGGGCGTGTCCTATAATTCACCCCTCCACTTT; CDR3aa: CSANRGQGVSYNSPLHF; len: 17; j_gene: TRBJ1-6; v_gene: TRBV20-1; d_gene: .; abundance: few
CDR3nt: TGTGCCAGCAGCCCAATCGGACAGGGCACTGAAGCTTTCTTT; CDR3aa: CASSPIGQGTEAFF; len: 14; j_gene: TRBJ1-1; v_gene: TRBV11-2; d_gene: TRBD1; abundance: .
CDR3nt: TGTGCCACCAGTAGGGAAGAGACCCAGTACTTC; CDR3aa: CATSREETQYF; len: 11; j_gene: TRBJ2-5; v_gene: TRBV24-1; d_gene: .; abundance: .
CDR3nt: TGCGCCAGCAGCCTCAGCTTAGCGGGGGGGCCTACAGATACGCAGTATTTT; CDR3aa: CASSLSLAGGPTDTQYF; len: 17; j_gene: TRBJ2-3; v_gene: TRBV5-1; d_gene: TRBD2; abundance: .
CDR3nt: TGTGCCAGCAGCTTCACAGGAGAATATTCACCCCTCCACTTT; CDR3aa: CASSFTGEYSPLHF; len: 14; j_gene: TRBJ1-6; v_gene: TRBV11-2; d_gene: .; abundance: few
CDR3nt: TGTGCCAGCAGCCCACAAGCGGCGGATTATGGCTACACCTTC; CDR3aa: CASSPQAADYGYTF; len: 14; j_gene: TRBJ1-2; v_gene: TRBV7-3; d_gene: .; abundance: few
CDR3nt: TGTGCCAGCAGACTTGACAGCGGCAATCAGCCCCAGCATTTT; CDR3aa: CASRLDSGNQPQHF; len: 14; j_gene: TRBJ1-5; v_gene: TRBV6-1; d_gene: .; abundance: .
CDR3nt: TGTGCCAGTAGAGGCTGGCTAAGCACAGATACGCAGTATTTT; CDR3aa: CASRGWLSTDTQYF; len: 14; j_gene: TRBJ2-3; v_gene: TRBV19; d_gene: .; abundance: few
CDR3nt: TGTGCCAGCAGAAAACAGGGGTCTCAGCCCCAGCATTTT; CDR3aa: CASRKQGSQPQHF; len: 13; j_gene: TRBJ1-5; v_gene: TRBV27; d_gene: TRBD1; abundance: few
CDR3nt: TGCGCCAGCACCATTGACAGCGCTCGCTCTTACTATGGCTACACCTTC; CDR3aa: CASTIDSARSYYGYTF; len: 16; j_gene: TRBJ1-2; v_gene: TRBV5-1; d_gene: .; abundance: .
CDR3nt: TGCAGTGCCAGGGGGGCGGAAGAGACCCAGTACTTC; CDR3aa: CSARGAEETQYF; len: 12; j_gene: TRBJ2-5; v_gene: TRBV20-1; d_gene: .; abundance: .
CDR3nt: TGTGCCAGCAGTTCGCGTAGGGGACAGTCTGGAAACACCATATATTTT; CDR3aa: CASSSRRGQSGNTIYF; len: 16; j_gene: TRBJ1-3; v_gene: TRBV28; d_gene: TRBD1; abundance: .
CDR3nt: TGTGCCAGCAGTGAACAGGGGGCGCTAACCTACGAGCAGTACTTC; CDR3aa: CASSEQGALTYEQYF; len: 15; j_gene: TRBJ2-7; v_gene: TRBV28; d_gene: TRBD1; abundance: few
CDR3nt: TGTGCCACCAGTGACGAACGACGGACTAGCAATGAGCAGTTCTTC; CDR3aa: CATSDERRTSNEQFF; len: 15; j_gene: TRBJ2-1; v_gene: TRBV24-1; d_gene: TRBD2; abundance: .
CDR3nt: TGTGCCAGCAGTTTGTGGACCGTATCGGGGAATTCACCCCTCCACTTT; CDR3aa: CASSLWTVSGNSPLHF; len: 16; j_gene: TRBJ1-6; v_gene: TRBV12-3/TRBV12-4; d_gene: .; abundance: few
CDR3nt: TGCAGTGCTAGACAATCAGGGGGAAGGACTGAAGCTTTCTTT; CDR3aa: CSARQSGGRTEAFF; len: 14; j_gene: TRBJ1-1; v_gene: TRBV20-1; d_gene: TRBD1; abundance: .
CDR3nt: TGCAGTGCTCCCAGGGTCGTTGGCGGGGAGCTGTTTTTT; CDR3aa: CSAPRVVGGELFF; len: 13; j_gene: TRBJ2-2; v_gene: TRBV20-1; d_gene: .; abundance: .
CDR3nt: TGTGCCAGCAGCTTAGGGGGGACAGGGAGAGAATCCTACGAGCAGTACTTC; CDR3aa: CASSLGGTGRESYEQYF; len: 17; j_gene: TRBJ2-7; v_gene: TRBV7-2; d_gene: TRBD1; abundance: .
CDR3nt: TGTGCCAGCAGTTCCCATGCCCCTAGGGACAGGGGCCATTTCAAAAACATTCAGTACTTC; CDR3aa: CASSSHAPRDRGHFKNIQYF; len: 20; j_gene: TRBJ2-4; v_gene: TRBV28; d_gene: TRBD1; abundance: .
CDR3nt: TGCAGTGCGGCTCAGGGGTTCTACAATGAGCAGTTCTTC; CDR3aa: CSAAQGFYNEQFF; len: 13; j_gene: TRBJ2-1; v_gene: TRBV20-1; d_gene: .; abundance: once
CDR3nt: TGTGCCAGCAGCCAAAATGCCGGGACAGGGGGTGAAGGCTACACCTTC; CDR3aa: CASSQNAGTGGEGYTF; len: 16; j_gene: TRBJ1-2; v_gene: TRBV4-2; d_gene: TRBD1; abundance: .
CDR3nt: TGTGCCAGCAGTGAAACGGGGGCGCGCAATCAGCCCCAGCATTTT; CDR3aa: CASSETGARNQPQHF; len: 15; j_gene: TRBJ1-5; v_gene: TRBV2; d_gene: .; abundance: .
CDR3nt: TGTGCCAGCAGCTTAAGTAATAAGTTGAATGAGCAGTTCTTC; CDR3aa: CASSLSNKLNEQFF; len: 14; j_gene: TRBJ2-1; v_gene: TRBV7-9; d_gene: .; abundance: .
CDR3nt: TGTGCCAGTAGCCCAGGGCAGCATGGCAATCAGCCCCAGCATTTT; CDR3aa: CASSPGQHGNQPQHF; len: 15; j_gene: TRBJ1-5; v_gene: TRBV19; d_gene: .; abundance: .
CDR3nt: TGTGCCAGCAGCTTAGGAAGGGTCTGGGAAGAGACCCAGTACTTC; CDR3aa: CASSLGRVWEETQYF; len: 15; j_gene: TRBJ2-5; v_gene: TRBV11-3; d_gene: .; abundance: once
CDR3nt: TGTGCCAGCAGCTTAGGACAGGGCTCCTACAATGAGCAGTTCTTC; CDR3aa: CASSLGQGSYNEQFF; len: 15; j_gene: TRBJ2-1; v_gene: TRBV7-7; d_gene: TRBD1; abundance: .
CDR3nt: TGTGCCAGCAGCGCTTCCACAGATACGCAGTATTTT; CDR3aa: CASSASTDTQYF; len: 12; j_gene: TRBJ2-3; v_gene: TRBV11-1; d_gene: .; abundance: .
CDR3nt: TGTGCCAGCAGTTACGATCCGGTCACTGCTCCTTTCTTT; CDR3aa: CASSYDPVTAPFF; len: 13; j_gene: TRBJ1-1; v_gene: TRBV6-2/TRBV6-3; d_gene: .; abundance: few
CDR3nt: TGTGCCACCAGCAGCGACCCAGGTTCCAATGAGCAGTTCTTC; CDR3aa: CATSSDPGSNEQFF; len: 14; j_gene: TRBJ2-1; v_gene: TRBV15; d_gene: .; abundance: .
CDR3nt: TGTGCCAGCAGTTTGCCTTACACCGGAGCCAAAAACATTCAGTACTTC; CDR3aa: CASSLPYTGAKNIQYF; len: 16; j_gene: TRBJ2-4; v_gene: TRBV28; d_gene: .; abundance: few
CDR3nt: TGTGCCAGCAGCTCACCTCCGGGACAGGGAGACGTTGGCTACACCTTC; CDR3aa: CASSSPPGQGDVGYTF; len: 16; j_gene: TRBJ1-2; v_gene: TRBV11-2; d_gene: TRBD1; abundance: .
CDR3nt: TGTGCCAGCAGTACGTTGAACACTGAAGCTTTCTTT; CDR3aa: CASSTLNTEAFF; len: 12; j_gene: TRBJ1-1; v_gene: TRBV28; d_gene: .; abundance: .
CDR3nt: TGTGCCAGCAGCAACGGGGAGGCGCGTACGCAGTATTTT; CDR3aa: CASSNGEARTQYF; len: 13; j_gene: TRBJ2-3; v_gene: TRBV6-2/TRBV6-3; d_gene: .; abundance: .
CDR3nt: TGTGCCAGCAGCTTAGGCGGGGGCAGACAGCCCCAGCATTTT; CDR3aa: CASSLGGGRQPQHF; len: 14; j_gene: TRBJ1-5; v_gene: TRBV7-9; d_gene: .; abundance: .
CDR3nt: TGTGCCACCGTAGCAGCAGGGCGGACTGAAGCTTTCTTT; CDR3aa: CATVAAGRTEAFF; len: 13; j_gene: TRBJ1-1; v_gene: TRBV25-1; d_gene: .; abundance: few
CDR3nt: TGCAGTGCGCCACAGAGCCGGGGGGAGCAGTACTTC; CDR3aa: CSAPQSRGEQYF; len: 12; j_gene: TRBJ2-7; v_gene: TRBV20-1; d_gene: .; abundance: .
CDR3nt: TGTGCCAGCAGCCAAGAACCAGGACGATATACGCAGTATTTT; CDR3aa: CASSQEPGRYTQYF; len: 14; j_gene: TRBJ2-3; v_gene: TRBV14; d_gene: .; abundance: .
CDR3nt: TGTGCCAGCAGTTTCCCCCCCGGGGGGCGCACCTACGAGCAGTACTTC; CDR3aa: CASSFPPGGRTYEQYF; len: 16; j_gene: TRBJ2-7; v_gene: TRBV12-3/TRBV12-4; d_gene: .; abundance: .
CDR3nt: TGCGCCAGCAGCCTCGAATCTCGTCCGGGCGCAGGCCTGGGCTACACCTTC; CDR3aa: CASSLESRPGAGLGYTF; len: 17; j_gene: TRBJ1-2; v_gene: TRBV5-1; d_gene: .; abundance: .
CDR3nt: TGTGCCAGCAGGCCGGGACAGGGCCTTAAGGTGCAGTACTTC; CDR3aa: CASRPGQGLKVQYF; len: 14; j_gene: TRBJ2-7; v_gene: TRBV6-1; d_gene: TRBD1; abundance: .